A single sample gave rise to the 30 T cell receptor beta chains below, sequenced in a study of blood T cell repertoires in COVID-19. TCRdb's copy holds only in-frame clones and misses some; the assay was immunoSEQ multiplex PCR. The repertoire has fewer than 400,000 clones, around 87% of them found once; the top ten carry 3%. The sequenced material came from peripheral blood. The receptors derive from a human donor in a cohort sampled during active COVID-19.

The chain uses TRBV2 and TRBJ1-4; the match to TRBD1 covers 9 bases. CDR3 length: 15 amino acids. V shed 8 bases, J shed 7 bases, and the junction held 11 bases outside the gene matches. Germline CDR1 reads SNHLY; CDR2 reads FYNNEI. The CDR3 region has the DNA TGTGCCAGCCGGGACAGGGTAGAGCGTGGTGAAAAACTGTTTTTT. It is translated as CASRDRVERGEKLFF.

The chain joins TRBV30 to TRBJ1-2; 9 nucleotides line up with TRBD1. J gave up 3 bases and V 1 base, and 6 bases lay outside the gene matches. From germline, CDR1 is GTSNPN and CDR2 SVGIG (reference sequence). The CDR3 length is 15 residues. CDR3 protein: CAWSGGTGNYYGYTF. DNA for the CDR3: TGTGCCTGGAGTGGAGGGACAGGGAATTACTATGGCTACACCTTC.

The rearrangement uses TRBV25-1 and TRBJ2-7; TRBD1 matches 9 bases. The V and J ends lost 0 bases and 9 bases, in that order; junction bases with no gene match: 9. Germline CDR1 and CDR2: MGHDK and SYGVNS. The CDR3 consists of 15 residues. CDR3 sequence: CASSEYRDRAFGQYF. The CDR3, as DNA: TGTGCCAGCAGTGAATACCGGGACAGGGCCTTCGGGCAGTACTTC.

The chain links TRBV6-5 to TRBJ1-1, with D maybe TRBD1 (6 bases). The CDR3 has 15 residues. Trimming stripped 0 bases from V and 4 bases from J, with 12 bases between. Germline V gives CDR1 MNHEY, CDR2 SVGAGI. CDR3 in amino acids: CASSYSNRVGTEAFF. The CDR3 region has the DNA TGTGCCAGCAGTTACTCTAACAGGGTAGGCACTGAAGCTTTCTTT.

V usage is TRBV7-3 and J usage is TRBJ2-3; the match to TRBD2 covers 9 bases. This CDR3 has 21 amino acids. Trimming took 5 bases from V and 3 from J; bases not matched to a gene: 24. Germline V lookup: CDR1 SGHTA, CDR2 FQGTGA. CDR3 DNA: TGTGCCAGCAGCCCGCAACGTACTTTGCGGGAGGGCCGGTGGTTGACAGATACGCAGTATTTT. This encodes CASSPQRTLREGRWLTDTQYF.

The chain recombines TRBV15 with TRBJ2-2; D is undetermined. CDR3 length: 14 residues. CDR1 and CDR2 (germline): LNHNV, YYDKDF (reference sequence). With 1 base removed from V and 5 bases from J, the gap between germline ends came to 8 bases. CDR3 sequence reads: CATSRGTQTGELFF. CDR3 DNA: TGTGCCACCAGCAGAGGCACACAGACCGGGGAGCTGTTTTTT.

The V call is TRBV18, the J call TRBJ1-6, with D perhaps matching TRBD1 (5 bases). Between the trimmed V and J ends, which lost 4 bases and 6 bases, there was a span of 10 bases. Germline V gene lookup returns CDR1 KGHSH and CDR2 LQKENI. The length of the CDR3 is 14 residues. CDR3 sequence (DNA): TGTGCCAGCTCACTAAATCAGGGTAATTCACCCCTCCACTTT. Translating gives CASSLNQGNSPLHF.

The CDR3 sequence: CASSRTSGGGDTQYF. The CDR3 DNA sequence: TGTGCCAGCTCACGAACTAGCGGAGGGGGAGATACGCAGTATTTT. The chain uses TRBV18 and TRBJ2-3; 8 positions match TRBD2. Germline V gene data show CDR1 as KGHSH and CDR2 as LQKENI. This CDR3 region has 15 residues. With 4 bases clipped from V and 5 bases from J, the junction kept 8 bases outside the gene matches. Complete variable domain (other parts from reference TRBV18 and TRBJ2-3): NAGVMQNPRHLVRRRGQEARLRCSPMKGHSHVYWYRQLPEEGLKFMVYLQKENIIDESGMPKERFSAEFPKEGPSILRIQQVVRGDSAAYFCASSRTSGGGDTQYFGPGTRLTVL.

The chain recombines TRBV3-1 (or the pseudogene TRBV3-2) with TRBJ2-1; no firm D call. V gave up 1 base and J gave up 7 bases, with 8 bases separating them. This CDR3 has 13 residues. Germline V lookup: CDR1 LGHDT, CDR2 YNNKEL (reference sequence). The CDR3 nucleotides read TGTGCCAGCAGCCAAGTGGGCGAAAATGAGCAGTTCTTC. Translating gives CASSQVGENEQFF.

The V call is TRBV19, the J call TRBJ2-4, with D perhaps matching TRBD2 (6 bases). The CDR3 length is 14 residues. Looked up from germline, CDR1 is LNHDA and CDR2 is SQIVND (reference sequence). Trimming removed 3 bases at V and 8 bases at J, with 14 bases between. This CDR3 reads CASSISTPGDIQYF. The CDR3 coding sequence is TGTGCCAGTAGTATCTCGACCCCGGGGGACATTCAGTACTTC.

This chain uses TRBV18 with TRBJ1-2; tentatively, D is TRBD1 (5 bases). There are 14 residues in the CDR3. Trimming cost V 2 bases and J 4 bases, with 11 bases left between them. Germline V lookup: CDR1 KGHSH, CDR2 LQKENI. The CDR3 here is CASSPGGASYGYTF. CDR3 bases: TGTGCCAGCTCACCAGGAGGGGCAAGCTATGGCTACACCTTC.

The chain employs TRBV7-3 and TRBJ2-3, with TRBD2 matching 8 bases. V was clipped by 2 bases and J by 4 bases; unmatched bases: 5. Germline CDR1 reads SGHTA; CDR2 reads FQGTGA. The CDR3 runs 15 residues. The CDR3, as DNA: TGTGCCAGCAGCTTATCTAGCGGGTTCGCAGATACGCAGTATTTT. The encoded protein is CASSLSSGFADTQYF.

The chain recombines TRBV9 with TRBJ2-5, with D hard to call. Per germline, CDR1 SGDLS and CDR2 YYNGEE. The CDR3 sequence is 16 residues long. The germline V and J ends were trimmed by 0 bases and 5 bases, with 17 bases remaining between them. In nucleotides, the CDR3 is TGTGCCAGCAGCGTAGGGTCGGCGGCCCTTGGGGAGACCCAGTACTTC. This sequence encodes CASSVGSAALGETQYF.

The chain carries TRBV5-1 and TRBJ2-1, with 7 positions matching TRBD2. CDR3 size: 15 residues. With 6 bases clipped from V and 10 bases from J, the junction kept 16 bases outside the gene matches. Germline CDR1 reads SGHRS; CDR2 reads YFSETQ. The CDR3 region has the DNA TGCGCCAGCAAGTTAATGGGAGGGGCGGCTGGGGAGCAGTTCTTC. Amino acids: CASKLMGGAAGEQFF.

This clone came up once. The chain has TRBV4-1 and TRBJ1-4; D uncertain. The germline V and J ends were trimmed by 0 bases and 8 bases, with 22 bases remaining between them. The CDR3 runs 18 residues. The V gene's germline CDR1 is MGHRA and CDR2 YSYEKL. This chain's CDR3 is CASSQDAPMRGIDEKLFF. DNA of the CDR3: TGCGCCAGCAGCCAAGATGCCCCGATGAGAGGGATTGACGAAAAACTGTTTTTT.

This clone was counted a few times. The gene calls are TRBV7-8 and TRBJ1-6; the match to TRBD1 covers 8 bases. V lost 2 bases, J lost 6 bases, and 3 bases stayed unmatched. CDR3 length: 15 amino acids. Germline-derived CDR1 and CDR2 are SGHVS and FQNEAQ. The DNA of the CDR3 is TGTGCCAGCAGCTTAAGGACAGGGAGTAATTCACCCCTCCACTTT. Its protein is CASSLRTGSNSPLHF.

This rearrangement joins TRBV7-9 to TRBJ2-3; 7 bases map to TRBD2. CDR3 size: 15 residues. V shed 3 bases, J shed 1 base, and the junction held 4 bases outside the gene matches. Germline lookup yields CDR1 SEHNR and CDR2 FQNEAQ (reference sequence). The CDR3: CASSFSGLGTDTQYF. The CDR3 DNA sequence: TGTGCCAGCAGCTTTAGCGGGTTGGGCACAGATACGCAGTATTTT. Together with reference TRBV7-9 and TRBJ2-3, the CDR3 gives the full variable domain: DTGVSQNPRHKITKRGQNVTFRCDPISEHNRLYWYRQTLGQGPEFLTYFQNEAQLEKSRLLSDRFSAERPKGSFSTLEIQRTEQGDSAMYLCASSFSGLGTDTQYFGPGTRLTVL.

The gene calls are TRBV5-4 and TRBJ2-5, with D tentatively TRBD1 (6 bases). The CDR3 covers 13 residues. Germline assignment: CDR1 SGHNT and CDR2 YYREEE (reference sequence). The ends were cut back, 0 bases at V and 5 bases at J, with 8 bases in the middle. CDR3 region: CASSLDQGETQYF. CDR3 sequence (DNA): TGTGCCAGCAGCTTGGATCAGGGGGAGACCCAGTACTTC.

The chain has TRBV6-5 and TRBJ2-7, with 11 bases fitting TRBD1. The CDR3 has 15 residues. With 1 base clipped from V and 4 bases from J, the junction kept 3 bases outside the gene matches. The germline CDR1 and CDR2 sequences are MNHEY and SVGAGI. CDR3 protein: CASSYLGQGVYEQYF. The DNA for the CDR3 is TGTGCCAGCAGTTACTTGGGACAGGGGGTGTACGAGCAGTACTTC.

This chain uses TRBV5-1 with TRBJ2-1; 8 bases map to TRBD2. Germline CDR1 SGHRS, CDR2 YFSETQ. Losses at the gene ends were 0 bases for V and 5 bases for J; bases not matched to a gene: 7. The CDR3 has 16 residues. The CDR3 spells CASSLGLARYNNEQFF. The CDR3 nucleotides are TGCGCCAGCAGCTTGGGACTAGCGCGTTACAACAATGAGCAGTTCTTC.

The V gene is TRBV13, the J gene TRBJ2-1; TRBD1 matches 7 bases. CDR1 is PRHDT and CDR2 is FYEKMQ in the germline V gene (reference sequence). The CDR3 is 13 amino acids. Trimming removed 10 bases from V and 9 bases from J; junction bases left unmatched: 12. The DNA of the CDR3 is TGTGCCACTAAAAAATCGGGACAGATTGAGCAGTTCTTC. Residues: CATKKSGQIEQFF.

J is TRBJ1-2 and V is TRBV9; D ambiguous. V was cut by 4 bases and J by 6 bases, with 13 bases left in between. The CDR3 length is 13 residues. The germline CDR1 and CDR2 sequences are SGDLS and YYNGEE. CDR3 loop: CASSPPTLDGYTF. In DNA form, the CDR3 reads TGTGCCAGCAGCCCCCCCACTTTGGATGGCTACACCTTC.

This clone appeared once. The V call is TRBV28, the J call TRBJ2-3; D is perhaps TRBD1 (5 bases). This CDR3 region has 15 residues. V was trimmed by 3 bases and J by 0 bases, leaving 10 bases between them. The V gene's germline CDR1 is MDHEN and CDR2 SYDVKM. The CDR3 loop reads CASSFSGRSTDTQYF. For the CDR3, the DNA is TGTGCCAGCAGTTTTTCAGGGCGAAGCACAGATACGCAGTATTTT. The whole variable domain, filled in from reference TRBV28 and TRBJ2-3, reads DVKVTQSSRYLVKRTGEKVFLECVQDMDHENMFWYRQDPGLGLRLIYFSYDVKMKEKGDIPEGYSVSREKKERFSLILESASTNQTSMYLCASSFSGRSTDTQYFGPGTRLTVL.

The J gene is TRBJ2-1, the V gene TRBV20-1, with 9 bases matching TRBD2. CDR3 size: 13 residues. CDR1 is DFQATT, CDR2 SNEGSKA, per germline (reference sequence). J gave up 10 bases and V 3 bases, and 7 bases lay outside the gene matches. The CDR3 DNA sequence: TGCAGTGCTAGTAGCGGGGGTTCATGGGAGCAGTTCTTC. It translates to CSASSGGSWEQFF.

The CDR3 loop is CASSLAVGRHSEGYTF. The DNA of the CDR3 is TGCGCCAGCAGCTTGGCCGTTGGCAGGCATTCCGAAGGCTACACCTTC. The V gene is TRBV5-1, the J gene TRBJ1-2; D not certain. This CDR3 region has 16 residues. V lost 0 bases and J 8 bases, leaving 20 bases between the germline ends. The germline gives CDR1 SGHRS, CDR2 YFSETQ.

The chain uses TRBV7-9 and TRBJ1-2; unclear D gene. The CDR3 is 15 amino acids. The V end lost 2 bases, the J end lost 5 bases, and 15 bases lay between the germline ends. Germline V gene lookup returns CDR1 SEHNR and CDR2 FQNEAQ (reference sequence). The CDR3 DNA is TGTGCCAGCAGCTTACGATCCCCGGGAGGTTATGGCTACACCTTC. Translated, it gives CASSLRSPGGYGYTF.

This rearrangement joins TRBV11-2 to TRBJ2-5; no clear D gene. Trimming shortened V by 5 bases and J by 4 bases, and 11 bases separated the two germline ends. CDR3 size: 13 residues. CDR1 and CDR2 (germline): SGHAT, FQNNGV. The CDR3 is CASSPARGETQYF. CDR3 nucleotide sequence: TGTGCCAGCAGCCCTGCGCGTGGAGAGACCCAGTACTTC.

This chain connects TRBV18 to TRBJ1-6; a weak D match, TRBD1 (5 bases). There are 16 residues in the CDR3. Germline assignment: CDR1 KGHSH and CDR2 LQKENI. V was shortened by 5 bases and J by 0 bases, with 11 bases between the two germline ends. CDR3 region: CASSDRGSSYNSPLHF. CDR3 sequence (DNA): TGTGCCAGCTCAGACCGGGGGAGCTCCTATAATTCACCCCTCCACTTT.

The rearrangement links TRBV12-3 or TRBV12-4 to TRBJ1-5; the D gene is possibly TRBD1 (5 bases). The CDR3 is 12 residues long. V shed 8 bases and J shed 1 base, with 6 bases lying between them. CDR3 sequence: CASRQSNQPQHF. CDR3 DNA: TGTGCCAGCCGACAGAGCAATCAGCCCCAGCATTTT.

The gene calls are TRBV7-3 and TRBJ2-5, with unresolved D. The CDR3 sequence is 15 residues long. Per the germline V gene, CDR1 is SGHTA and CDR2 is FQGTGA. V was pared by 5 bases and J by 9 bases, with 22 bases between. The CDR3 here is CASSPETAPRTSQYF. CDR3 DNA sequence: TGTGCCAGCAGCCCGGAGACTGCACCAAGAACGTCCCAGTACTTC.